Below are 23 T cell receptor beta chains sequenced from a single sample in a study of control samples from healthy donors and cancer patients. Some clones are missing from TCRdb's copy, which holds only in-frame ones; the method was immunoSEQ multiplex PCR. The sample carries around 19,000 clones, 84% recorded once. Sequenced: PBMCs. These receptors originate from a woman between 65 and 79 years old with lung cancer.

This sequence joins TRBV5-5 and TRBJ2-2; D is unresolved. Germline V lookup: CDR1 SGHKS, CDR2 YYEKEE (reference sequence). V lost 0 bases and J lost 0, with 9 bases in between. The CDR3 is 16 amino acids. The CDR3 DNA sequence: TGTGCCAGCAGCTTGGATCTGCGAGCGAACACCGGGGAGCTGTTTTTT. This sequence encodes CASSLDLRANTGELFF.

The chain is built from TRBV28 and TRBJ1-5; 9 bases match TRBD1. CDR3 size: 15 residues. V lost 6 bases and J lost 4; bases outside the gene matches: 7. Germline CDR1 and CDR2: MDHEN and SYDVKM. CDR3 nucleotide sequence: TGTGCCAGCAGAACGGACAGGGGCTCTAATCAGCCCCAGCATTTT. Its protein is CASRTDRGSNQPQHF.

The chain uses TRBV3-1 (or the pseudogene TRBV3-2) and TRBJ2-5; D remains unclear. This CDR3 is 12 amino acids long. Germline CDR1 reads LGHDT; CDR2 reads YNNKEL (reference sequence). Between the trimmed V and J ends, which lost 0 bases and 1 base, there was a span of 0 bases. In DNA form, the CDR3 reads TGTGCCAGCAGCCAAGACCAAGAGACCCAGTACTTC. Its translation is CASSQDQETQYF.

This chain connects TRBV6-5 to TRBJ2-1; 7 bases are shared with TRBD1. The CDR3 is 12 residues long. Germline values: CDR1 MNHEY, CDR2 SVGAGI. CDR3 amino acids: CAGGSPYNEQFF. CDR3 DNA sequence: TGTGCAGGGGGCTCCCCCTACAATGAGCAGTTCTTC.

The chain joins TRBV9 to TRBJ1-6; D unclear. There are 13 residues in the CDR3. The ends were cut back, 3 bases at V and 5 bases at J, with 6 bases in the middle. Per germline, CDR1 SGDLS and CDR2 YYNGEE. CDR3 sequence reads: CASSARHNSPLHF. DNA of the CDR3: TGTGCCAGCAGCGCACGACATAATTCACCCCTCCACTTT.

J is TRBJ1-4 and V is TRBV2; unclear D gene. With 0 bases removed from V and 4 bases from J, the gap between germline ends came to 9 bases. The CDR3 loop spans 15 amino acids. CDR1 is SNHLY and CDR2 is FYNNEI in the germline V gene. The CDR3: CASSEARTDNEKLFF. CDR3 sequence (DNA): TGTGCCAGCAGTGAAGCGCGGACGGATAATGAAAAACTGTTTTTT.

In its sample, this clone was seen a few times. The chain couples TRBV28 to TRBJ2-1, with D tentatively TRBD2 (5 bases). The CDR3 runs 15 residues. The germline V and J ends were trimmed by 4 bases and 7 bases, with 17 bases remaining between them. Germline CDR1 and CDR2: MDHEN and SYDVKM. CDR3: CASSSTSWLRNEQFF. CDR3 coding DNA: TGTGCCAGCAGTTCCACTAGTTGGCTAAGGAATGAGCAGTTCTTC.

The chain uses TRBV3-1 (or the pseudogene TRBV3-2) and TRBJ2-7, with 7 positions matching TRBD2. The CDR3 loop spans 15 amino acids. Germline V gene sequence: CDR1 LGHDT, CDR2 YNNKEL (reference sequence). V shed 2 bases and J 0 bases; nucleotides not matched to a gene: 4. Here the CDR3 reads CASSQSGLTSYEQYF. The CDR3 nucleotides read TGTGCCAGCAGCCAATCGGGACTAACCTCCTACGAGCAGTACTTC.

The genes are TRBV30 and TRBJ1-1; TRBD1 aligns across 8 bases. CDR3 length equals 15 residues. Germline V gene lookup returns CDR1 GTSNPN and CDR2 SVGIG (reference sequence). With V trimmed by 2 bases and J by 3 bases, 8 bases remained unmatched. This chain's CDR3 is CAWSFSGGSDTEAFF. CDR3 DNA: TGTGCCTGGAGTTTCTCAGGGGGCTCGGACACTGAAGCTTTCTTT.

The chain links TRBV27 to TRBJ1-1; possibly TRBD1 for D (5 bases). Per the germline V gene, CDR1 is MNHEY and CDR2 is SMNVEV (reference sequence). V lost 1 base to trimming and J lost 6 bases, with 9 bases between them. The CDR3 has 13 amino acids. CDR3 sequence reads: CASSLLGGSEAFF. CDR3 bases: TGTGCCAGCAGTTTATTGGGGGGATCTGAAGCTTTCTTT.

The chain recombines TRBV9 with TRBJ2-3; TRBD2 might be the D (6 bases). The germline CDR1 and CDR2 sequences are SGDLS and YYNGEE. Between the trimmed V and J ends, which lost 4 bases and 1 base, there was a span of 13 bases. This CDR3 has 15 residues. CDR3 protein: CASSLRLAGTDTQYF. In DNA, the CDR3 is TGTGCCAGCAGCCTCCGTTTAGCGGGCACAGATACGCAGTATTTT.

V and J are TRBV28 and TRBJ1-3; no clear D gene. Between the trimmed V and J ends, which lost 4 bases and 0 bases, there was a span of 7 bases. Germline V gives CDR1 MDHEN, CDR2 SYDVKM. The CDR3 has 14 amino acids. CDR3 DNA sequence: TGTGCCAGCAGTTCTAGATACTCTGGAAACACCATATATTTT. This translates into CASSSRYSGNTIYF.

This clone was detected a few times. The genes are TRBV2 and TRBJ2-7, with D perhaps matching TRBD2 (6 bases). The CDR3 runs 15 residues. The V end lost 8 bases, the J end lost 0 bases, and 17 bases lay between the germline ends. CDR1 and CDR2 (germline): SNHLY, FYNNEI. The CDR3 bases are TGTGCCAGCGGTCTGAGTAGCGGCACCTCCTACGAGCAGTACTTC. Protein sequence: CASGLSSGTSYEQYF.

This clone showed up just a few times. This chain's CDR3 is CAISTGTSGSWEQYF. The CDR3 DNA reads as TGTGCCATCAGTACAGGGACTAGCGGGTCCTGGGAGCAGTACTTC. The chain has TRBV10-3 and TRBJ2-7; 12 nucleotides align to TRBD2. CDR3 length equals 15 residues. Per the germline V gene, CDR1 is ENHRY and CDR2 is SYGVKD. The junction had 9 bases not matched to a gene; V was cut back by 5 bases and J by 7 bases.

The chain carries TRBV6-6 and TRBJ1-4, with D possibly matching TRBD1 (6 bases). CDR1 and CDR2 (germline): MNHNY, SVGAGI (reference sequence). There are 16 residues in the CDR3. V was trimmed by 5 bases and J by 4 bases, leaving 17 bases between them. The CDR3 sequence: CASSTAKTGHNEKLFF. The CDR3 DNA reads as TGTGCCAGCAGTACGGCCAAGACAGGTCATAATGAAAAACTGTTTTTT.

The chain couples TRBV20-1 to TRBJ1-3; the D is unclear. CDR1 DFQATT and CDR2 SNEGSKA come from the germline V gene (reference sequence). V was cut by 3 bases and J by 4 bases, with 7 bases left in between. The CDR3 runs 12 residues. CDR3 nucleotides: TGCAGTGCTAGTAGTGGAGGAAACACCATATATTTT. Amino acids: CSASSGGNTIYF.

V gene TRBV30 combines with J gene TRBJ2-1, with D tentatively TRBD2 (5 bases). V was clipped by 3 bases and J by 7 bases, with 19 bases between them. The CDR3 is 15 residues long. The germline gives CDR1 GTSNPN, CDR2 SVGIG (reference sequence). This CDR3 reads CAWRFFGGPGNEQFF. In DNA form, the CDR3 reads TGTGCCTGGAGATTTTTCGGAGGTCCGGGGAATGAGCAGTTCTTC.

The chain combines TRBV18 with TRBJ1-1; 11 bases agree with TRBD1. From germline, CDR1 is KGHSH and CDR2 LQKENI. Trimming removed 0 bases from V and 6 bases from J; junction bases left unmatched: 3. The CDR3 contains 15 residues. This CDR3 reads CASSPPGQGGAEAFF. In DNA form, the CDR3 reads TGTGCCAGCTCACCACCGGGACAGGGGGGAGCTGAAGCTTTCTTT.

This chain uses TRBV19 with TRBJ2-7; 9 bases line up with TRBD1. The V segment lost 1 base and the J segment 3 bases; nucleotides outside the gene matches: 4. Germline V gives CDR1 LNHDA, CDR2 SQIVND (reference sequence). The CDR3 contains 15 residues. The CDR3 protein is CASSIATGGIYEQYF. The CDR3 coding sequence is TGTGCCAGTAGTATAGCTACAGGGGGCATCTACGAGCAGTACTTC.

A remark on this clone: One end of the junction varies from germline; a read error may be responsible. The V and J genes are TRBV5-1 and TRBJ2-2; 11 bases fit TRBD2. Germline V gives CDR1 SGHRS, CDR2 YFSETQ. This CDR3 has 16 residues. CDR3: CASSLGLAGGHRGAVF. The CDR3 DNA sequence: TGCGCCAGCAGCTTAGGTCTAGCGGGAGGCCACCGGGGAGCTGTTTTT.

This chain links TRBV7-9 with TRBJ1-1, with D tentatively TRBD1 (5 bases). Germline V lookup: CDR1 SEHNR, CDR2 FQNEAQ (reference sequence). Trimming pared 1 base from V and 7 bases from J, leaving 16 bases between. CDR3 length: 15 residues. The CDR3 DNA reads as TGTGCCAGCAGCTTAGTACCCGCCGACAGAAATGAAGCTTTCTTT. Its protein is CASSLVPADRNEAFF.

This clone showed up just a few times. The J gene is TRBJ2-1, the V gene TRBV19, with 7 bases that match TRBD2. The CDR3 contains 15 residues. V lost 2 bases and J lost 3; bases outside the gene matches: 4. Germline values: CDR1 LNHDA, CDR2 SQIVND (reference sequence). In DNA, the CDR3 is TGTGCCAGTAGTATAAGTGCGGGGGACTACAATGAGCAGTTCTTC. The encoded protein is CASSISAGDYNEQFF.

V and J are TRBV5-4 and TRBJ2-3; D not certain. Trimming pared 6 bases from V and 4 bases from J, leaving 12 bases between. There are 13 residues in the CDR3. Germline-derived CDR1 and CDR2 are SGHNT and YYREEE (reference sequence). CDR3 nucleotides: TGTGCCAGCACCTCCCCGAGGTCAGATACGCAGTATTTT. It yields the protein CASTSPRSDTQYF.